This T cell receptor beta chain was profiled in a study of T cell responses to AZD1222 COVID-19 vaccine. Study-level findings and limits: Spike was spanned by vaccine-associated CD4 TCRs, with dominance at 160-218 and 743-854. Repertoire sampling happened only post peak T cell response. At study baseline, merely several AZD1222 recipients were seropositive.

CDR1 and CDR2 from the germline V gene are KGHSH and LQKENI. V was pared by 4 bases and J by 0 bases, with 9 bases between. The CDR3 runs to 14 residues. With respect to this clone: Its antigen is unidentified.

Sequencing used immunoSEQ multiplex PCR; TCRdb keeps in-frame clones, though not all of them. The sample contains around 150,000 clones, roughly 90% of which appear only once. Combined were second doses at about 4 or about 12 weeks. This receptor was taken from an adult who received the AZD1222 COVID-19 vaccine. The sequencing used peripheral blood, collected 28 days after the second AZD1222 dose. The chain carries TRBV18 and TRBJ1-2; weak D call: TRBD1 (5 bases). This chain's CDR3 is CASSRQLSNYGYTF. CDR3 nucleotide sequence: TGTGCCAGCTCACGACAGCTTTCTAACTATGGCTACACCTTC.